This entry concerns a single T cell receptor (beta chain). Its specificity is unknown. This entry belongs to a study of identical twins. V dropped 3 bases and J dropped 2 bases, with 17 bases sitting between them. The CDR3 spans 16 residues. CDR1 is ENHRY and CDR2 is SYGVKD in the germline V gene. Overall study findings and caveats: For out-of-frame alpha sequences shared by twins, low generation probability was in excess. The models systematically underestimated how much out-of-frame TCR alpha was shared in monozygotic twins. In cord blood, abundant beta clonotypes had fewer insertions; memory showed no trend.

TCRdb independently ran MiXCR on the 5' RACE reads; one entry per CDR3 protein. Counted here are about 520,000 distinct CDR3 sequences, under 25% occurring once; the ten biggest clones make up 0.8% to 1%. These data were likewise used in another study, on T cells expressing NK-cell markers.

The chain uses TRBV10-3 and TRBJ2-7, with D uncertain. The receptor's source is a young woman in good health. Input material: CD4+ T cells sorted from blood. The CDR3 region has the DNA TGTGCCATCAGTGACCCGGGTAAGCGCAGTGCCTACGAGCAGTACTTC. Translated, it gives CAISDPGKRSAYEQYF.